This T cell receptor beta chain was recorded in a study of T cell changes during pregnancy in multiple sclerosis. Germline V CDR1 and CDR2: SGHNT, YENEEA. V was shortened by 0 bases and J by 0 bases, with 2 bases between the two germline ends. The CDR3 loop spans 13 amino acids. TCRdb's copy holds only in-frame clones and misses some; the assay was immunoSEQ multiplex PCR. Of some 81,000 clones listed, approximately 94% are singletons. Notes on this clone: The same CDR3 also results from other DNA sequences found in this sample.

Material: peripheral blood, obtained after pregnancy. The gene calls are TRBV11-3 and TRBJ1-1; D call uncertain. The origin of this receptor is a female donor in good health, enrolled as a control in a pregnancy study. The CDR3 is CASSLDMNTEAFF. As DNA, the CDR3 is TGTGCCAGCAGCTTAGATATGAACACTGAAGCTTTCTTT.